One and the same sample provided the 27 T cell receptor beta chains below, sequenced in a study of blood T cells in healthy people across ages. It was with a sample-barcoded 5' primer and a J-beta primer mix that a second PCR of roughly 6 to 11 cycles was run. TCRdb re-called the 5' RACE reads through MiXCR, storing one row per CDR3 protein. Here the sample spans about 800,000 distinct CDR3 sequences, around a quarter being singletons. The data were also submitted as part of a second study, on T cells of mothers and their children.

The sample was blood. These receptors all stem from a boy aged 5-17 years in good health.

The chain has TRBV29-1 and TRBJ1-1; D not certain. The germline V and J ends were trimmed by 7 bases and 7 bases, with 22 bases remaining between them. Germline-derived CDR1 and CDR2 are SQVTM and ANQGSEA. The CDR3 runs 14 residues. CDR3 DNA: TGCAGCGGGCACCCTCTTGGCGGCCTTGGTGAAGCTTTCTTT. This sequence encodes CSGHPLGGLGEAFF.

This clonotype was seen a few times. The chain uses TRBV27 and TRBJ1-4, with 7 bases lining up with TRBD1. Trimming cost V 4 bases and J 8 bases; bases outside gene matches: 22. There are 19 residues in the CDR3. Germline lookup yields CDR1 MNHEY and CDR2 SMNVEV (reference sequence). CDR3 in DNA: TGTGCCAGCAGTTCTCGCTACGACGGGTGGAGGGGGACAGAGGAAAAACTGTTTTTT. This encodes CASSSRYDGWRGTEEKLFF.

The chain is built from TRBV6-5 and TRBJ1-2, with 7 bases fitting TRBD1. V shed 6 bases and J 5 bases; nucleotides not matched to a gene: 15. CDR1 and CDR2 (germline): MNHEY, SVGAGI. This CDR3 comprises 16 residues. This chain's CDR3 is CASRAGEPGGYYGYTF. The CDR3 nucleotides read TGTGCCAGCAGGGCCGGGGAGCCAGGGGGTTATTATGGCTACACCTTC.

This clonotype was counted between two and nine times. At one of its ends the junction is not consistent with the germline gene, which may arise from a read error. The chain recombines TRBV12-5 with TRBJ1-1; tentatively, D is TRBD1 (6 bases). The CDR3 loop spans 15 amino acids. The germline CDR1 and CDR2 sequences are LGHNT and FRNRAP. This chain's CDR3 is CASGLVGGANTEAFF. The CDR3 DNA reads as TGTGCTAGTGGTTTGGTGGGGGGCGCGAACACCGAAGCTTTCTTT.

This clonotype was observed a few times. J is TRBJ1-2 and V is TRBV27; D gene ambiguous. This CDR3 has 13 residues. V lost 2 bases, J lost 4 bases, and 8 bases lay in between. Germline V gene sequence: CDR1 MNHEY, CDR2 SMNVEV (reference sequence). This CDR3 is CASSLGITYGYTF. In DNA, the CDR3 is TGTGCCAGCAGTTTAGGGATAACCTATGGCTACACCTTC.

The chain joins TRBV7-3 to TRBJ2-5; 9 bases fit TRBD1. This CDR3 region has 18 residues. Unmatched junction bases numbered 18, after V lost 5 bases and J lost 5 bases. CDR1 SGHTA and CDR2 FQGTGA come from the germline V gene. This CDR3 is CASSDRGGTGGIRETQYF. CDR3 DNA sequence: TGTGCCAGCAGCGATAGGGGAGGAACAGGGGGCATTAGGGAGACCCAGTACTTC.

The gene calls are TRBV29-1 and TRBJ2-1; the match to TRBD2 covers 14 bases. Per the germline V gene, CDR1 is SQVTM and CDR2 is ANQGSEA. Losses at the gene ends were 5 bases for V and 4 bases for J; bases not matched to a gene: 7. This CDR3 has 16 amino acids. The CDR3 coding sequence is TGCAGCGTTATAGGACTAGCGGGAGGCCTGTACAATGAGCAGTTCTTC. Translated: CSVIGLAGGLYNEQFF.

The chain uses TRBV20-1 and TRBJ1-2; D is unclear. The V and J ends lost 6 bases and 1 base respectively, with 6 bases between them. Germline values: CDR1 DFQATT, CDR2 SNEGSKA (reference sequence). The CDR3 loop spans 11 amino acids. CDR3 sequence (DNA): TGCAGTGCCGGCAGTAACTATGGCTACACCTTC. Its translation: CSAGSNYGYTF.

This chain uses TRBV11-2 with TRBJ1-1; no clear D. This CDR3 has 13 residues. The V end was cut by 1 base, the J end by 4 bases, with 7 bases between. Germline V lookup: CDR1 SGHAT, CDR2 FQNNGV. The CDR3 DNA follows: TGTGCCAGCAGCTTAGCGGGAACCACTGAAGCTTTCTTT. Translation: CASSLAGTTEAFF. Using reference TRBV11-2 and TRBJ1-1 for the parts outside the CDR3, the full variable domain is EAGVAQSPRYKIIEKRQSVAFWCNPISGHATLYWYQQILGQGPKLLIQFQNNGVVDDSQLPKDRFSAERLKGVDSTLKIQPAKLEDSAVYLCASSLAGTTEAFFGQGTRLTVV.

The rearrangement joins TRBV24-1 to TRBJ1-5; D gene unclear. V lost 4 bases and J lost 9, with 18 bases in between. There are 15 residues in the CDR3. Germline lookup yields CDR1 KGHDR and CDR2 SFDVKD. The chain's CDR3 is CATSDRRLAAGPQHF. In DNA, the CDR3 is TGTGCCACCAGTGACCGCCGGTTGGCGGCCGGGCCCCAGCATTTT.

The chain uses TRBV12-3 or TRBV12-4 and TRBJ1-2; 7 nucleotides match TRBD1. The J segment lost 5 bases and the V segment lost 0 bases, leaving 6 bases of the junction unmatched. The CDR3 loop spans 15 amino acids. CDR3 coding DNA: TGTGCCAGCAGTTTAGCGCGGGACAGTCCTTATGGCTACACCTTC. This translates into CASSLARDSPYGYTF.

This clonotype was detected only a few times. The CDR3 region is CASSFEGVEEQYF. The CDR3 coding sequence is TGTGCCAGCAGCTTCGAAGGGGTTGAAGAGCAGTACTTC. The gene calls are TRBV11-2 and TRBJ2-5; weak D call: TRBD1 (5 bases). Looked up from germline, CDR1 is SGHAT and CDR2 is FQNNGV. Trimming stripped 3 bases from V and 11 bases from J, with 16 bases between. The CDR3 is 13 residues long.

This clonotype has just one count. V and J are TRBV7-2 and TRBJ2-5; D gene unclear. The end of the DNA aligns better with TRBJ2-7, so the J call may be wrong. Germline loops: CDR1 SGHTA, CDR2 FQGNSA. This CDR3 is built from 15 residues. The CDR3 is CASSPSRVVTYEQYF. The CDR3 region has the DNA TGTGCCAGCAGCCCAAGTAGGGTAGTCACCTACGAGCAGTACTTC.

This clonotype was detected only a few times. The chain has TRBV20-1 and TRBJ2-5; 11 bases are a match to TRBD2. The end of the DNA fits TRBJ2-1 better, so the J call may be wrong. The CDR3 is 13 residues long. CDR1 and CDR2 (germline): DFQATT, SNEGSKA (reference sequence). The CDR3 protein is CSATSGSSDEQFF. The CDR3 nucleotides read TGCAGTGCAACTAGCGGGAGTAGCGATGAGCAGTTCTTC.

This chain connects TRBV5-5 to TRBJ2-5, with 7 bases that match TRBD2. With V trimmed by 7 bases and J by 0 bases, 12 bases remained unmatched. The CDR3 extends over 16 amino acids. Germline CDR1 and CDR2: SGHKS and YYEKEE (reference sequence). In DNA, the CDR3 is TGTGCCAGCGGCGACGGATTCGGGGGGTACCAAGAGACCCAGTACTTC. This sequence encodes CASGDGFGGYQETQYF. The complete variable domain, with remaining parts taken from reference TRBV5-5 and TRBJ2-5, reads DAGVTQSPTHLIKTRGQQVTLRCSPISGHKSVSWYQQVLGQGPQFIFQYYEKEERGRGNFPDRFSARQFPNYSSELNVNALLLGDSALYLCASGDGFGGYQETQYFGPGTRLLVL.

This clonotype has a handful of counts. The chain uses TRBV4-3 and TRBJ2-4; D might be TRBD1 (6 bases). V was pared by 3 bases and J by 7 bases, with 16 bases between. Germline V lookup: CDR1 LGHNA, CDR2 YSLEER. The CDR3 has 15 amino acids. The CDR3 DNA sequence: TGCGCCAGCAGCCACCAGAACACAGGGTCCAACATTCAGTACTTC. Translation gives CASSHQNTGSNIQYF.

The chain links TRBV12-3 or TRBV12-4 to TRBJ1-5; tentative D call: TRBD1 (5 bases). The CDR3 contains 18 residues. The V end lost 5 bases, the J end lost 5 bases, and 25 bases lay between the germline ends. The CDR3 region is CASSRTWGSRGGDQPQHF. The CDR3 region has the DNA TGTGCCAGCAGTAGGACCTGGGGATCGAGGGGAGGGGATCAGCCCCAGCATTTT.

The genes are TRBV29-1 and TRBJ2-3; D could derive from TRBD1 or TRBD2 (6 bases each). The CDR3 is made up of 17 amino acids. V dropped 0 bases and J dropped 0 bases, with 16 bases sitting between them. CDR1 is SQVTM and CDR2 is ANQGSEA in the germline V gene. This CDR3 reads CSVEDLVGAGSTDTQYF. Here the CDR3 DNA reads TGCAGCGTTGAAGATCTTGTGGGGGCGGGAAGCACAGATACGCAGTATTTT.

This clonotype was recorded at least ten times. The chain is built from TRBV18 and TRBJ2-7; 7 bases match TRBD1. This CDR3 is built from 15 residues. V gave up 4 bases and J gave up 0 bases; unmatched junction bases: 6. Germline CDR1 is KGHSH and CDR2 is LQKENI. CDR3 loop: CASSQYRDSSYEQYF. The CDR3 DNA reads TGTGCCAGCTCACAATACAGGGACAGCTCCTACGAGCAGTACTTC.

This clonotype has more than one count but fewer than ten. J is TRBJ2-4 and V is TRBV7-3; D possibly corresponds to TRBD1 (5 bases). The V and J ends lost 4 bases and 5 bases respectively, with 12 bases between them. Germline assignment: CDR1 SGHTA and CDR2 FQGTGA. The CDR3 length is 14 residues. The CDR3 region is CASSSLIRENIQYF. The CDR3 DNA reads as TGTGCCAGCAGCTCCTTAATCAGGGAAAACATTCAGTACTTC.

The J gene is TRBJ2-5, the V gene TRBV7-2; 7 nucleotides line up with TRBD2. The CDR3 loop spans 16 amino acids. Trimming took 1 base from V and 1 from J; bases not matched to a gene: 6. Germline-derived CDR1 and CDR2 are SGHTA and FQGNSA. CDR3 amino acids: CASSLGALAVQETQYF. The CDR3 nucleotides read TGTGCCAGCAGCTTAGGTGCCCTAGCGGTCCAAGAGACCCAGTACTTC. The whole variable domain, remainder taken from reference TRBV7-2 and TRBJ2-5, is GAGVSQSPSNKVTEKGKDVELRCDPISGHTALYWYRQSLGQGLEFLIYFQGNSAPDKSGLPSDRFSAERTGGSVSTLTIQRTQQEDSAVYLCASSLGALAVQETQYFGPGTRLLVL.

The sample holds a few counts of this clonotype. The chain is built from TRBV2 and TRBJ1-2; D remains unclear. Germline V gene sequence: CDR1 SNHLY, CDR2 FYNNEI. The V gene lost 7 bases and the J gene lost 4 bases, with 13 bases spanning the gap. CDR3 size: 13 residues. The CDR3 DNA is TGTGCCAGCATCGACTCGCTCCTCTATGGCTACACCTTC. Protein: CASIDSLLYGYTF.

The chain uses TRBV7-8 and TRBJ2-5, with D hard to call. The J call may be mistaken, given a closer DNA end match to TRBJ2-1. Germline V gene data show CDR1 as SGHVS and CDR2 as FQNEAQ. The CDR3 is 14 residues long. The CDR3 protein is CASSLVFPDNEQFF. The CDR3 nucleotides read TGTGCCAGCAGCTTAGTGTTCCCGGATAATGAGCAGTTCTTC.

This chain links TRBV20-1 with TRBJ2-1; a weak D match, TRBD2 (6 bases). V was cut by 7 bases and J by 10 bases, with 17 bases left in between. Germline values: CDR1 DFQATT, CDR2 SNEGSKA (reference sequence). This CDR3 comprises 12 residues. The CDR3 DNA sequence: TGCAGTGTCGGGGGAAGGACCGTCGAGCAGTTCTTC. Residues: CSVGGRTVEQFF.

The chain has TRBV7-9 and TRBJ1-2; unclear D gene. The V gene's germline CDR1 is SEHNR and CDR2 FQNEAQ (reference sequence). V was cut by 1 base and J by 6 bases, with 12 bases left in between. The length of the CDR3 is 14 residues. The CDR3 sequence: CASSLEVGANGYTF. CDR3 coding DNA: TGTGCCAGCAGCTTAGAGGTAGGTGCAAATGGCTACACCTTC.

V usage is TRBV20-1 and J usage is TRBJ1-1; possible D gene TRBD1, 6 bases. Germline V gene data show CDR1 as DFQATT and CDR2 as SNEGSKA (reference sequence). The CDR3 contains 15 residues. V lost 2 bases and J 4 bases, leaving 17 bases between the germline ends. Here the CDR3 DNA reads TGCAGTGCTAGACCCCTCAGGCAGGGGAGCACTGAAGCTTTCTTT. Residues: CSARPLRQGSTEAFF.

This chain links TRBV25-1 with TRBJ1-1, with 7 bases matching TRBD1. V lost 7 bases, J lost 1 base, and 3 bases stayed unmatched. Germline V gene sequence: CDR1 MGHDK, CDR2 SYGVNS. This CDR3 region has 13 residues. The CDR3 bases are TGTGCCAGCAAGGGACAGCCGAACACTGAAGCTTTCTTT. This gives the protein CASKGQPNTEAFF.